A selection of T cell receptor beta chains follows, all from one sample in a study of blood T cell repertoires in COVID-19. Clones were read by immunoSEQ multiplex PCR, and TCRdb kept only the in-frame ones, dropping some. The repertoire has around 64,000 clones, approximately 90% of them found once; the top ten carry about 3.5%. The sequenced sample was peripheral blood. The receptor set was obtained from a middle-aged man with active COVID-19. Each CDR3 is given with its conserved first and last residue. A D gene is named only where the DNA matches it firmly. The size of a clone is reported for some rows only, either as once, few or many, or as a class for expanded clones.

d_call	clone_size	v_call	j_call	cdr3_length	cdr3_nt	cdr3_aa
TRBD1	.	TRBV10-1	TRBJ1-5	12	TGCGCCACTGGACAGGGAAGGCAGCCCCAGCATTTT	CATGQGRQPQHF
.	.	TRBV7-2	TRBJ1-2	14	TGTGCCAGCAGCACACTAGGACTCAACTATGGCTACACCTTC	CASSTLGLNYGYTF
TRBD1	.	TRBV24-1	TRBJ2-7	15	TGTGCCACCAGTGACTCCGGGACAGTCTCCTACGAGCAGTACTTC	CATSDSGTVSYEQYF
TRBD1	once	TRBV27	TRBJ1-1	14	TGTGCCAGCAGTTCGACAGGGGGAAACACTGAAGCTTTCTTT	CASSSTGGNTEAFF
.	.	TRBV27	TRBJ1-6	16	TGTGCCAGCAGTTCCCCGCAGGGCCCAATGAATTCACCCCTCCACTTT	CASSSPQGPMNSPLHF
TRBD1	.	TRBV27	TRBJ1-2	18	TGTGCCAGCAGTTTAAGGGGGCGAATAGGAACAGCTAACTATGGCTACACCTTC	CASSLRGRIGTANYGYTF
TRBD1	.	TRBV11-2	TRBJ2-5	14	TGTGCCAGCAGCCCCTGGACAGGAGAAGAGACCCAGTACTTC	CASSPWTGEETQYF
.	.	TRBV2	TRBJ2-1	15	TGTGCCAGCAGTGCACCGGGAGCACTTCGCAATGAGCAGTTCTTC	CASSAPGALRNEQFF
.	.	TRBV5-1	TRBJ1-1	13	TGCGCCAGCAGACAGGGTTCTAACACTGAAGCTTTCTTT	CASRQGSNTEAFF
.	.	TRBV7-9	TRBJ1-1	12	TGTGCCAGCAGCTTAGGCGAAAATGAAGCTTTCTTT	CASSLGENEAFF
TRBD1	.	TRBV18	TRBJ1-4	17	TGTGCCAGCTCACCCACGGGACAGGGTGCAACTAATGAAAAACTGTTTTTT	CASSPTGQGATNEKLFF
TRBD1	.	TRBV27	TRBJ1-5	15	TGTGCCAGCAGTTTAAGGGGGCTGGGCAATCAGCCCCAGCATTTT	CASSLRGLGNQPQHF
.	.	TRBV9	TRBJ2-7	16	TGTGCCAGCAGCCCAGGAGTATGGGACATACCCTACGAGCAGTACTTC	CASSPGVWDIPYEQYF
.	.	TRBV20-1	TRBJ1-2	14	TGCAGTGCTAGTGCCCCAGGGGAAGTCTATGGCTACACCTTC	CSASAPGEVYGYTF
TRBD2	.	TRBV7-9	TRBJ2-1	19	TGTGCCAGCAGCCCCCCCGGGACTAGCGGGTGGGAGTCCTACAATGAGCAGTTCTTC	CASSPPGTSGWESYNEQFF
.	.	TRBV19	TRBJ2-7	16	TGTGCCAGTAGTATTAAGGTTCTGGGCAATCCCTACGAGCAGTACTTC	CASSIKVLGNPYEQYF
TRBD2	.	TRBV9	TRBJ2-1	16	TGTGCCAGCAGCGTCAACCCCTTAGCGGGGGGGCATGAGCAGTTCTTC	CASSVNPLAGGHEQFF
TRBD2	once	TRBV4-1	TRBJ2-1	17	TGCGCCAGCAGTCGCGGACTAGCGGGAGATTACTACAATGAGCAGTTCTTC	CASSRGLAGDYYNEQFF
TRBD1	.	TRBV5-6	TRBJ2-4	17	TGTGCCAGCAGCTCTCTGACGGGACAGATAGCCAAAAACATTCAGTACTTC	CASSSLTGQIAKNIQYF
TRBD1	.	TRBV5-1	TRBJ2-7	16	TGCGCCAGCAGCTTGGCCAAGGGGGCTAGCTCCTACGAGCAGTACTTC	CASSLAKGASSYEQYF
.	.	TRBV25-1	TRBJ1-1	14	TGTGCCAGCAGTGATACGAGTCCCGTTCTTGAAGCTTTCTTT	CASSDTSPVLEAFF
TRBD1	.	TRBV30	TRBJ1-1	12	TGTGCCTGGAGTCCCCTGACAGGGGAAGCTTTCTTT	CAWSPLTGEAFF
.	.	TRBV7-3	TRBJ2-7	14	TGTGCCAGCAGCTTAGAGGCTGCCTCCTACGAGCAGTACTTC	CASSLEAASYEQYF